This T cell receptor (beta chain) was retrieved from a study of T cells in Graves' hyperthyroidism and ophthalmopathy. General observations from the study: Before onset, by a median of 6.5 months, the model predicted ophthalmopathy. Blood samples included most of the expanded thyroid clonotypes exceeding 0.001.

Concerning this clonotype itself: Its specificity is unknown.

This CDR3 has 15 residues. Germline CDR1 SGHVS, CDR2 FNYEAQ. The V and J ends lost 5 bases and 5 bases respectively, with 18 bases between them. Exclusion of a patient resulted from uncontrolled infection, other autoimmune disease, pregnancy or lactation. Diagnoses were made from clinical symptoms, serum measures (thyroxine and TRAb), thyroid ultrasound and orbital computed tomography. Researchers took RNA transcripts and amplified the TCR beta CDR3 regions from them. TCR CDR3 regions were first amplified by RT-PCR with HTBI primers. TCRdb redid the calling of the multiplex PCR reads with MiXCR, one entry per CDR3 protein. The data hold over 650,000 distinct CDR3 sequences, with roughly 46% observed a single time.

The source of this sequence is an adult man with Graves' disease, either hyperthyroidism or ophthalmopathy (not recorded which). The V call is TRBV7-6, the J call TRBJ2-5; D is uncertain. The sequenced material came from peripheral blood or thyroid tissue (not recorded which). Here the CDR3 reads CASSTNDRARETQYF. In DNA, the CDR3 is TGTGCCAGCAGCACAAACGACCGGGCTAGGGAGACCCAGTACTTC.